This T cell receptor beta chain was recovered during a study of somatic mutations in cytotoxic T cells in rheumatoid arthritis. Study at large: Selected T-cell populations stained with V beta antibodies were isolated by flow sorting to nearly 100% purity; these included V beta1+ cells subjected to TCRB sequencing.

Study-wide results and caveats: Antigens recognized by the expanded CD8+ clones were unknown. The CD8+ clonality of rheumatoid arthritis patients increased with age, whereas that of healthy controls did not.

The CDR3 totals 14 residues. The V and J ends lost 3 bases and 2 bases respectively, with 10 bases between them. Per the germline V gene, CDR1 is SGHTA and CDR2 is FQGNSA. Generated by immunoSEQ multiplex PCR, the TCRdb table keeps only in-frame clones and is missing some. In the table there are under 4,500 clones, 55% to 75% of which are singletons. A remark on this clone: The target antigen is unknown.

The sequenced material came from CD8+ T cells sorted from blood. The source is an adult with rheumatoid arthritis. J is TRBJ1-2 and V is TRBV7-2; D is ambiguous. The CDR3 bases are TGTGCCAGCAGCTTCGGTCGCAGCAACTATGGCTACACCTTC. Protein: CASSFGRSNYGYTF. Full variable domain (missing parts from reference TRBV7-2 and TRBJ1-2): GAGVSQSPSNKVTEKGKDVELRCDPISGHTALYWYRQSLGQGLEFLIYFQGNSAPDKSGLPSDRFSAERTGGSVSTLTIQRTQQEDSAVYLCASSFGRSNYGYTFGSGTRLTVV.